This T cell receptor beta chain was profiled in a study of sequential checkpoint blockade in melanoma. Study overall: 75 to 95 pretreatment tumor DNA samples were TCRβ immunosequenced.

The germline gives CDR1 WSHSY, CDR2 SAAADI. The CDR3 sequence is 14 residues long. V was trimmed by 4 bases and J by 2 bases, leaving 8 bases between them. The method was immunoSEQ multiplex PCR; TCRdb's version includes in-frame clones alone and lacks a portion of them. Of about 12,000 clones listed, approximately 27% are singletons. Noted treatment: randomized to nivolumab then ipilimumab (arm A) or the reverse (arm B). The source of this sequence is a human donor with melanoma. This material consisted of tumor tissue (inferred from file names), taken from a patient given nivolumab and ipilimumab in sequence. This rearrangement joins TRBV10-2 to TRBJ2-2, with a weak D call TRBD1 (5 bases). CDR3 in amino acids: CASSGTPNTGELFF. The CDR3 DNA reads as TGCGCCAGCAGTGGGACACCCAACACCGGGGAGCTGTTTTTT.